This TCR beta chain was profiled in a study of T cell repertoires in aging, cancer and after chemotherapy (dated by TCRdb to between 2018 and 2021). Study-wide context: The donors fell into six age groups ranging from 30 or younger to 70 or older, and each group had at least three individuals. Peripheral blood TCR beta repertoires from healthy donors and cancer patients were profiled to examine immunoaging and T cell reconstitution after chemotherapy. Several million TCR reads were contained in the full dataset. The cohort comprised about 220 cancer patients, 90 to 94 with hematological and fewer than 140 with solid cancers, plus 95 healthy donors as a reference group. Control TCR repertoires from healthy donors were recorded across several months to years, and re-sampling revealed clear clonal overlap. On the study overall, not on this receptor specifically: Untreated patients with hematological or solid cancers showed significantly lower blood TCR diversity and higher clonality than age-matched healthy donors. According to the authors, the repertoire data do not allow conclusions to be drawn about immunological memory after chemotherapy. Declining TCR diversity with age in healthy donors was mainly explained by loss of richness; in cancer patients, loss of evenness also contributed. In both cancer cohorts, the median generation probability rose over the chemotherapy interval, which suggests that the repertoire was reconstituted through rebound thymic output.

About this clonotype: What this receptor recognizes is not known. A much larger clonotype is one base distant, so this may be a read error.

Using a mixed TRB-A/B primer pool, multiplex touch-down PCR amplified rearranged TRB sequences covering the V, D and J segments. Illumina adapters and sample indices were added to the amplicons in two consecutive PCR reactions performed with Phusion HS II polymerase. Amplicons were gel-purified using the NucleoSpin Gel and PCR Clean-up kit and were subsequently checked with Qubit and an Agilent 2100 Bioanalyzer. Sequencing of libraries was carried out on an Illumina MiSeq in 600-cycle, single-indexed, paired-end runs. As for how the authors treated the data: MiXCR versions 2.12 and 3.0.5 were used to process TRB sequences. Each unique CDR3 nucleotide sequence counted as one clone, and only productive sequences with at least two reads were retained. Repertoire metrics included Shannon diversity, evenness, clonality (one minus evenness), and alpha-parameterized diversity profiles from alpha 0 to 5. The IGoR algorithm was used to calculate generation probabilities of clones in the paired pre- and post-chemotherapy samples. Starting from the raw public reads, TCRdb applied fastp trimming at Q25, assembled clones with MiXCR and retained in-frame beta chains. CDR3 protein sequences are deduplicated, and each keeps its most common genes and DNA. For this entry, the V and J calls and clone size follow TCRdb and not the study's own pipeline. The sample records approximately 5,600 distinct CDR3 sequences, 20% to 25% of which are singletons. Jointly, the top ten make up around 9.7% of the sample.

In the germline V gene, CDR1 corresponds to SGHTA and CDR2 to FQGNSA. The CDR3 sequence holds 15 residues, the cysteine and phenylalanine included. Left in the record is the CDR3 DNA by itself, 45 bases read in frame from the first base. Genomic DNA extracted from peripheral blood, rather than sorted cells or RNA, was used as the source for amplification of TCR beta rearrangements. Recombination linked TRBV7-2 to TRBJ2-1; tentative D gene TRBD2, with 5 bases matching. The clonotype comes from a human donor in good health. The sequenced sample was blood. The CDR3 region has the sequence CARSLVAPPVNEQFF. The bases read TGTGCCAGAAGCTTAGTAGCGCCCCCCGTTAATGAGCAGTTCTTC.